The 10 T cell receptor beta chains given below trace back to one sample, sequenced in a study of regulatory T cells in long-lasting Graves disease. Construction of TCR beta libraries relied on iRepertoire HTBI primers and on Arm-PCR targeting CDR3 regions. TCRdb itself ran the multiplex PCR reads through MiXCR, one entry per CDR3 protein. The table records about 220,000 distinct CDR3 sequences, around 20% of them present only once. As to time point: newly diagnosed GD, antithyroid drugs for less than 3 months. Isolated PBMC RNA provided the starting material for the TCR library. The data were also submitted as part of a second study, on T cells in Graves' hyperthyroidism and ophthalmopathy.

Material: peripheral blood mononuclear cells (PBMCs), obtained at new diagnosis, from a patient treated with antithyroid drugs. All receptors derive from a woman in her thirties with Graves disease.

This clonotype has ten or more counts. The chain uses TRBV11-2 and TRBJ1-1; a weak D match, TRBD1 (5 bases). Germline V gene sequence: CDR1 SGHAT, CDR2 FQNNGV. Trimming shortened V by 5 bases and J by 8 bases, and 18 bases separated the two germline ends. The CDR3 extends over 14 amino acids. Here the CDR3 reads CASSRSWVRTEAFF. Here the CDR3 DNA reads TGTGCCAGCAGCCGGAGTTGGGTAAGGACAGAAGCTTTCTTT.

The sample holds many counts of this clonotype. The chain has TRBV15 and TRBJ2-3, with D unresolved. The CDR3 runs 15 residues. The V gene's germline CDR1 is LNHNV and CDR2 YYDKDF (reference sequence). Trimming shortened V by 1 base and J by 1 base, and 9 bases separated the two germline ends. CDR3 loop: CATSRGAVGTDTQYF. In DNA form, the CDR3 reads TGTGCCACCAGCAGAGGCGCTGTGGGCACAGATACGCAGTATTTT.

Many counts were recorded for this clonotype. The rearrangement links TRBV6-1 to TRBJ1-2, with a weak D call TRBD1 (6 bases). Per germline, CDR1 MNHNS and CDR2 SASEGT. V was pared by 4 bases and J by 5 bases, with 8 bases between. This CDR3 spans 12 amino acids. CDR3 in amino acids: CASSGQVYGYTF. CDR3 DNA: TGTGCCAGCAGTGGACAGGTTTATGGCTACACCTTC.

This clonotype appeared once. J is TRBJ1-5 and V is TRBV28; no definite D call. This CDR3 is built from 14 residues. V was trimmed by 6 bases and J by 7 bases, leaving 16 bases between them. Germline CDR1 and CDR2: MDHEN and SYDVKM. In DNA, the CDR3 is TGTGCCAGCAGCCAAAGGTGGGGTGAACAGCCCCAGCATTTT. Amino acid sequence: CASSQRWGEQPQHF.

At least ten counts were recorded for this clonotype. The V and J genes are TRBV11-3 and TRBJ2-7; tentatively, D is TRBD1 or TRBD2 (5 bases each). The CDR3 has 15 amino acids. Per germline, CDR1 SGHNT and CDR2 YENEEA. Trimming pared 6 bases from V and 4 bases from J, leaving 19 bases between. In DNA, the CDR3 is TGTGCCAGCAGTCCCGACAAGGGGCGGGCGTACGAGCAGTACTTC. This sequence encodes CASSPDKGRAYEQYF.

Concerning this clonotype: One base away lies a much larger clone, so this may be a sequencing read error. The genes are TRBV11-3 and TRBJ2-7; D unresolved. CDR3 length equals 14 residues. In germline, CDR1 is SGHNT, CDR2 YENEEA. This chain's CDR3 is CASSFTQSSYERYF. DNA for the CDR3: TGTGCCAGCAGCTTCACCCAGAGCTCCTACGAGCGGTACTTC.

This clonotype came up a few times. The CDR3 loop reads CSAARREDYGYTF. For the CDR3, the DNA is TGCAGTGCTGCTCGCAGGGAAGACTATGGCTACACCTTC. The chain joins TRBV20-1 to TRBJ1-2, with D possibly TRBD1 on 5 matching bases. Trimming left V 5 bases short and J 3 bases short, with 13 bases between. This CDR3 is built from 13 residues. Germline CDR1 and CDR2: DFQATT and SNEGSKA (reference sequence).

This clonotype was detected ten times or more. The V call is TRBV27, the J call TRBJ2-5; 14 bases align to TRBD2. This CDR3 is 18 amino acids long. Germline V gives CDR1 MNHEY, CDR2 SMNVEV (reference sequence). V gave up 4 bases and J gave up 4 bases; unmatched junction bases: 11. The CDR3 protein is CASSSPRLAGGLGETQYF. The CDR3 bases are TGTGCCAGCAGTTCCCCTCGACTAGCGGGGGGGCTCGGAGAGACCCAGTACTTC.

The chain employs TRBV6-9 and TRBJ2-2; D is possibly TRBD1 (5 bases). With 2 bases removed from V and 6 bases from J, the gap between germline ends came to 7 bases. The germline gives CDR1 MNHGY, CDR2 SVAAGI. The CDR3 is 13 amino acids. The CDR3 protein is CASSYQGAGELFF. CDR3 in DNA: TGTGCCAGCAGTTATCAAGGGGCCGGGGAGCTGTTTTTT.

In regard to this clonotype: The CDR3 does not end in the conserved phenylalanine or tryptophan, so this is likely a read error. This sequence joins TRBV10-3 and TRBJ2-1; 10 nucleotides match TRBD2. The J segment lost 9 bases and the V segment lost 3 bases, leaving 14 bases of the junction unmatched. Per germline, CDR1 ENHRY and CDR2 SYGVKD. The CDR3 spans 17 residues. In DNA form, the CDR3 reads TGTGCCATCAGTGAAGGGCAAGCGGGAGGGCCAGGGGGTGAGCAGTTCCTC. Translation gives CAISEGQAGGPGGEQFL.